This entry lists 14 T cell receptor beta chains sequenced from one sample in a study of OX40 agonist ivuxolimab in advanced cancers. Clones were read by immunoSEQ multiplex PCR, and TCRdb kept only the in-frame ones, dropping some. The sample lists approximately 32,000 clones, almost 85% occurring once. The sample consisted of CD4+ or CD8+ T cells sorted from blood, taken in a trial of the OX40 agonist ivuxolimab. The receptor source for this set is an adult with an advanced solid tumor such as melanoma, head and neck, liver or kidney cancer.

The chain links TRBV5-1 to TRBJ2-7, with 8 bases matching TRBD1. CDR3 length equals 18 residues. The germline V gene has CDR1 SGHRS and CDR2 YFSETQ. J gave up 5 bases and V 3 bases, and 19 bases lay outside the gene matches. CDR3 coding DNA: TGCGCCAGCAGCTCCCCCGGGACAGGTATAACCACATCTAACGAGCAGTACTTC. Amino acid sequence: CASSSPGTGITTSNEQYF.

The chain carries TRBV7-4 and TRBJ2-4; D may be TRBD2 (6 bases). This CDR3 is 19 amino acids long. The V end lost 5 bases, the J end lost 0 bases, and 23 bases lay between the germline ends. Germline-derived CDR1 and CDR2 are SGHVT and SQSDAQ. CDR3 residues: CASSLVSSGVPLAKNIQYF. The CDR3 bases are TGTGCCAGCAGCCTAGTCAGTAGCGGAGTCCCCTTAGCCAAAAACATTCAGTACTTC.

This clone has a single count. The chain's CDR3 is CATNPQGAGYEQYF. DNA for the CDR3: TGTGCCACCAATCCACAGGGGGCAGGCTACGAGCAGTACTTC. The rearrangement joins TRBV2 to TRBJ2-7; TRBD1 matches 9 bases. Trimming removed 10 bases from V and 3 bases from J; junction bases left unmatched: 10. This CDR3 spans 14 amino acids. CDR1 SNHLY and CDR2 FYNNEI come from the germline V gene. Based on the CDR3 plus reference TRBV2 and TRBJ2-7, the full variable domain is EPEVTQTPSHQVTQMGQEVILRCVPISNHLYFYWYRQILGQKVEFLVSFYNNEISEKSEIFDDQFSVERPDGSNFTLKIRSTKLEDSAMYFCATNPQGAGYEQYFGPGTRLTVT.

This chain joins TRBV9 and TRBJ2-5; D may be TRBD2 (6 bases). The CDR3 is 15 residues long. V was pared by 4 bases and J by 0 bases, with 13 bases between. The germline V gene encodes CDR1 SGDLS and CDR2 YYNGEE. The CDR3 region is CASSHGGLNQETQYF. The CDR3 DNA reads TGTGCCAGCAGCCACGGAGGGCTGAACCAAGAGACCCAGTACTTC.

This clone was counted once. The chain links TRBV28 to TRBJ1-6; D possibly corresponds to TRBD1 (6 bases). Trimming removed 4 bases at V and 0 bases at J, with 19 bases between. CDR1 and CDR2 (germline): MDHEN, SYDVKM. This CDR3 comprises 19 residues. DNA of the CDR3: TGTGCCAGCAGTTGGCGGGGGCCCAGCCCCAGCTCCTATAATTCACCCCTCCACTTT. Translating gives CASSWRGPSPSSYNSPLHF.

The genes are TRBV28 and TRBJ1-2; D might be TRBD1 (6 bases). The CDR3 loop spans 13 amino acids. Germline CDR1 is MDHEN and CDR2 is SYDVKM. V was cut by 6 bases and J by 11 bases, with 19 bases left in between. The DNA of the CDR3 is TGTGCCAGCAGCCTTGGGGGGCAGGGCGGGTACACCTTC. Amino acids: CASSLGGQGGYTF.

The V call is TRBV4-1, the J call TRBJ1-1; D uncertain. Trimming shortened V by 4 bases and J by 0 bases, and 15 bases separated the two germline ends. The CDR3 has 16 amino acids. Germline values: CDR1 MGHRA, CDR2 YSYEKL. Written as DNA, the CDR3 is TGCGCCAGCAGCCCCCTCGCGTGGGGTATGAACACTGAAGCTTTCTTT. This encodes CASSPLAWGMNTEAFF.

This clone appeared once. CDR3 sequence reads: CASSSTGTGGDEQYF. CDR3 bases: TGTGCCAGCAGCTCAACCGGGACAGGGGGCGACGAGCAGTACTTC. V is TRBV13 and J is TRBJ2-7; 12 bases are a match to TRBD1. CDR1 and CDR2 from the germline V gene are PRHDT and FYEKMQ (reference sequence). The CDR3 runs 15 residues. V was clipped by 4 bases and J by 5 bases; unmatched bases: 6.

This chain uses TRBV9 with TRBJ2-3; D perhaps matches TRBD2 (7 bases). This CDR3 has 18 residues. Germline V gene lookup returns CDR1 SGDLS and CDR2 YYNGEE. The ends were cut back, 0 bases at V and 0 bases at J, with 17 bases in the middle. DNA of the CDR3: TGTGCCAGCAGCGTAGGGGAGGGGGGTCCCACTAGCACAGATACGCAGTATTTT. Translating it yields CASSVGEGGPTSTDTQYF.

This clone was counted once. The gene calls are TRBV6-6 and TRBJ1-4; D gene unclear. This CDR3 contains 16 residues. Per the germline V gene, CDR1 is MNHNY and CDR2 is SVGAGI (reference sequence). V was clipped by 7 bases and J by 4 bases, with 19 bases between them. The CDR3 bases are TGTGCCAGCACCCATACTAGGGAGTGGGGTAATGAAAAACTGTTTTTT. It encodes CASTHTREWGNEKLFF.

The chain carries TRBV7-2 and TRBJ1-1; the D is unclear. Looked up from germline, CDR1 is SGHTA and CDR2 is FQGNSA. This CDR3 region has 11 residues. The V end lost 6 bases, the J end lost 1 base, and 3 bases lay between the germline ends. In DNA form, the CDR3 reads TGTGCCAGCAGTTCGAACACTGAAGCTTTCTTT. It encodes CASSSNTEAFF.

The chain carries TRBV7-6 and TRBJ2-7; no firm D call. V was shortened by 0 bases and J by 6 bases, with 12 bases between the two germline ends. Germline V lookup: CDR1 SGHVS, CDR2 FNYEAQ. The CDR3 has 14 amino acids. This CDR3 reads CASSLAAGLREQYF. DNA of the CDR3: TGTGCCAGCAGCTTAGCGGCCGGTTTGCGCGAGCAGTACTTC.

The rearrangement links TRBV30 to TRBJ1-5; 8 bases agree with TRBD1. CDR1 and CDR2 (germline): GTSNPN, SVGIG (reference sequence). This CDR3 is 13 amino acids long. The CDR3 coding sequence is TGTATTTGGATGGGCAGGGGGCGTCAGCCCCAGCATTTT. It translates to CIWMGRGRQPQHF. The variable domain in full, completed from reference TRBV30 and TRBJ1-5, reads SQTIHQWPATLVQPVGSPLSLECTVEGTSNPNLYWYRQAAGRGLQLLFYSVGIGQISSEVPQNLSASRPQDRQFILSSKKLLLSDSGFYLCIWMGRGRQPQHFGDGTRLSIL.

This sequence joins TRBV7-3 and TRBJ2-1; 14 nucleotides match TRBD2. The CDR3 runs to 18 residues. Trimming cost V 4 bases and J 1 base; bases outside gene matches: 6. Germline-derived CDR1 and CDR2 are SGHTA and FQGTGA. The CDR3 loop is CASSSPGLAGVSYNEQFF. In nucleotides, the CDR3 is TGTGCCAGCAGCTCTCCGGGACTAGCGGGAGTTTCCTACAATGAGCAGTTCTTC. The entire variable domain, with the rest obtained from reference TRBV7-3 and TRBJ2-1, is as follows: GAGVSQTPSNKVTEKGKYVELRCDPISGHTALYWYRQSLGQGPEFLIYFQGTGAADDSGLPNDRFFAVRPEGSVSTLKIQRTERGDSAVYLCASSSPGLAGVSYNEQFFGPGTRLTVL.